This T cell receptor beta chain was identified in a study of Ad26.COV2.S vaccination and SARS-CoV-2 variants. Study-wide background: The Ad26.COV2.S arm of the COV1001 trial was where the donor was placed. Each vaccinee took Ad26.COV2.S intramuscularly, once or twice 56 days apart.

The CDR3 length is 13 residues. Germline V lookup: CDR1 MDHEN, CDR2 SYDVKM. Trimming left V 8 bases short and J 6 bases short, with 16 bases between. Treatment of the sample: around 19 received Ad26.COV2.S at low or high dose, single or two shots; a few received placebo; per-sample allocation not given. Sampling happened 63 days after the first vaccine or placebo injection. The assay was immunoSEQ multiplex PCR, and TCRdb's table has in-frame clones only and misses some. The repertoire consists of a few hundred thousand clones, with around 91% occurring once and the leading ten covering 1.5% to 2%. The specimen comprised peripheral blood, sampled in a trial of Ad26.COV2.S vaccine versus placebo. The sequence came from a person aged 18 to 65 who received the Ad26.COV2.S COVID-19 vaccine or a placebo. The rearrangement links TRBV28 to TRBJ1-2; a weak D match, TRBD1 (5 bases). The CDR3, as DNA: TGTGCCAGCGGGATTATTCAAGGGGATGGCTACACCTTC. Amino acids: CASGIIQGDGYTF.